Shown below are 22 T cell receptor beta chains from a single sample sequenced in a study of T cell repertoires in cytomegalovirus infection. TCRdb re-called the reads through MiXCR, storing one row per CDR3 protein. The table has 300,000 to 400,000 distinct CDR3 sequences, more than 8% seen once. Sequencing input: PBMCs. The receptors come from a human donor in good health (CMV status not recorded). Some clones in this sample may be carry-over from other donors' samples.

This clonotype was seen many times. The chain carries TRBV7-2 and TRBJ2-1, with D possibly TRBD2 on 6 matching bases. Trimming removed 3 bases from V and 0 bases from J, with 15 bases in between. Germline-derived CDR1 and CDR2 are SGHTA and FQGNSA. The CDR3 runs to 17 residues. The CDR3 sequence: CASSFRGSGSSYNEQFF. The CDR3, as DNA: TGTGCCAGCAGCTTTCGGGGTAGCGGAAGCTCCTACAATGAGCAGTTCTTC.

This clonotype was detected ten times or more. V is TRBV7-9 and J is TRBJ2-3; D might be TRBD1 or TRBD2, each matching 5 bases. Germline V lookup: CDR1 SEHNR, CDR2 FQNEAQ (reference sequence). The V end lost 3 bases, the J end lost 2 bases, and 15 bases lay between the germline ends. The CDR3 length is 16 residues. CDR3 sequence (DNA): TGTGCCAGCAGCTTTGATGGGACGCGGGCCACAGATACGCAGTATTTT. Encoded protein: CASSFDGTRATDTQYF.

This clonotype was counted a few times. V usage is TRBV12-5 and J usage is TRBJ1-2; tentatively, D is TRBD1 (5 bases). This CDR3 is built from 14 residues. The V end lost 5 bases, the J end lost 3 bases, and 13 bases lay between the germline ends. Germline V gene data show CDR1 as LGHNT and CDR2 as FRNRAP. Written as DNA, the CDR3 is TGTGCTAGTGGTCGGGGGAATCCCGACTATGGCTACACCTTC. It encodes CASGRGNPDYGYTF.

The CDR3 reads CASSPAGVNEKLFF. CDR3 bases: TGTGCCAGCTCACCTGCCGGGGTGAATGAAAAACTGTTTTTT. This rearrangement joins TRBV18 to TRBJ1-4, with D unclear. Per germline, CDR1 KGHSH and CDR2 LQKENI. Trimming took off 3 bases at V and 5 bases at J, with 10 bases between the two ends. This CDR3 has 14 residues.

Only a few counts were recorded for this clonotype. The V call is TRBV5-5, the J call TRBJ1-4; D gene uncertain. This CDR3 has 14 amino acids. V was cut by 0 bases and J by 0 bases, with 3 bases left in between. Germline V gene data show CDR1 as SGHKS and CDR2 as YYEKEE (reference sequence). CDR3: CASSLVATNEKLFF. The CDR3 nucleotides read TGTGCCAGCAGCTTGGTTGCAACTAATGAAAAACTGTTTTTT.

This clonotype was seen ten or more times. The chain has TRBV5-6 and TRBJ2-1; D is possibly TRBD2 (6 bases). The CDR3 has 16 residues. CDR1 is SGHDT and CDR2 is YYEEEE in the germline V gene. Trimming removed 5 bases at V and 0 bases at J, with 15 bases between. CDR3 in amino acids: CASSPAAGSSYNEQFF. CDR3 in DNA: TGTGCCAGCAGTCCCGCCGCGGGGAGCTCCTACAATGAGCAGTTCTTC.

Only a few counts were recorded for this clonotype. The chain combines TRBV7-3 with TRBJ2-1; D possibly matches TRBD1 or TRBD2 (5 bases each). CDR1 SGHTA and CDR2 FQGTGA come from the germline V gene. This CDR3 region has 13 residues. Trimming left V 5 bases short and J 9 bases short, with 14 bases between. The DNA for the CDR3 is TGTGCCAGCAGCCCCCGGGGTGGGGGTGAGCAGTTCTTC. It translates to CASSPRGGGEQFF.

This clonotype was seen many times. The chain joins TRBV24-1 to TRBJ2-1; the D is unclear. Germline lookup yields CDR1 KGHDR and CDR2 SFDVKD. V lost 4 bases and J lost 1, with 13 bases in between. There are 16 residues in the CDR3. DNA for the CDR3: TGTGCCACCAGTGACCCTGGGGTAGGGTCCTACAATGAGCAGTTCTTC. Amino acid sequence: CATSDPGVGSYNEQFF.

This clonotype came up a few times. This CDR3 reads CASTESAKNIQYF. The CDR3 DNA is TGTGCCAGCACCGAATCGGCCAAAAACATTCAGTACTTC. The J gene is TRBJ2-4, the V gene TRBV12-3 or TRBV12-4; D gene unclear. This CDR3 has 13 amino acids. Trimming removed 7 bases at V and 1 base at J, with 8 bases between.

This clonotype was seen only a few times. The rearrangement uses TRBV7-6 and TRBJ2-5; D could derive from TRBD1 or TRBD2 (5 bases each). V was cut by 6 bases and J by 2 bases, with 13 bases left in between. The CDR3 totals 14 residues. Germline values: CDR1 SGHVS, CDR2 FNYEAQ. CDR3 nucleotide sequence: TGTGCCAGCAGACCCGAGGGGTGGCAAGAGACCCAGTACTTC. Protein sequence: CASRPEGWQETQYF.

Ten or more counts support this clonotype. The chain combines TRBV4-1 with TRBJ2-7; D could derive from TRBD1 or TRBD2 (7 bases each). CDR3 length equals 19 residues. Germline V CDR1 and CDR2: MGHRA, YSYEKL. V was trimmed by 3 bases and J by 2 bases, leaving 26 bases between them. The CDR3 DNA reads TGCGCCAGCAGCCACAGCCGGGACAGCCTACGGACTAGAACCTACGAGCAGTACTTC. This gives the protein CASSHSRDSLRTRTYEQYF.

This clonotype was detected many times. V gene TRBV20-1 combines with J gene TRBJ2-7; TRBD1 agrees at 8 bases. The CDR3 runs 15 residues. Germline CDR1 reads DFQATT; CDR2 reads SNEGSKA (reference sequence). V gave up 6 bases and J gave up 3 bases; unmatched junction bases: 13. This CDR3 reads CSALTQHGQGYEQYF. Written as DNA, the CDR3 is TGCAGTGCCCTTACCCAACACGGACAGGGCTACGAGCAGTACTTC.

This clonotype was seen many times. The chain combines TRBV3-1 with TRBJ2-1, with D tentatively TRBD1 or TRBD2 (5 bases each). The V gene lost 0 bases and the J gene lost 6 bases, with 15 bases spanning the gap. Germline V CDR1 and CDR2: LGHDT, YNNKEL (reference sequence). This CDR3 is 16 amino acids long. CDR3 amino acids: CASSQDRDPRVNEQFF. CDR3 nucleotide sequence: TGTGCCAGCAGCCAAGATCGGGACCCCCGGGTCAATGAGCAGTTCTTC.

A word on this clonotype: An end of the junction does not agree with germline; a read error may underlie this. DNA for the CDR3: TGTGTCAGCAGCTCCCGGGTAGCGGGAGTTCGGCAGTTCTTC. This sequence encodes CVSSSRVAGVRQFF. This chain connects TRBV27 to TRBJ2-1; 9 bases map to TRBD2. CDR1 and CDR2 (germline): MNHEY, SMNVEV (reference sequence). The length of the CDR3 is 14 residues.

Ten or more counts support this clonotype. This sequence joins TRBV19 and TRBJ2-1, with 13 positions matching TRBD2. Trimming took 3 bases from V and 4 from J; bases not matched to a gene: 9. Per the germline V gene, CDR1 is LNHDA and CDR2 is SQIVND (reference sequence). CDR3 size: 18 residues. CDR3 coding DNA: TGTGCCAGTAGTATCCGGGAAACTAGCGGGGGGGCATACAATGAGCAGTTCTTC. It encodes CASSIRETSGGAYNEQFF.

This clonotype occurred a few times. The rearrangement uses TRBV5-1 and TRBJ2-7; the D gene could be TRBD1 or TRBD2 (6 bases each). Germline CDR1 SGHRS, CDR2 YFSETQ. V lost 0 bases and J 5 bases, leaving 15 bases between the germline ends. This CDR3 spans 15 amino acids. The CDR3 DNA reads TGCGCCAGCAGCTTGGTTGGGGGGCGCAGAAACGAGCAGTACTTC. This encodes CASSLVGGRRNEQYF.

The chain couples TRBV5-1 to TRBJ2-3; possible D gene TRBD2, 5 bases. Germline values: CDR1 SGHRS, CDR2 YFSETQ. The CDR3 covers 15 residues. With 7 bases removed from V and 0 bases from J, the gap between germline ends came to 15 bases. For the CDR3, the DNA is TGCGCCAGCCGACCGGAGGTGACTAGCACAGATACGCAGTATTTT. It encodes CASRPEVTSTDTQYF.

The V gene is TRBV6-1, the J gene TRBJ2-7; either TRBD1 or TRBD2 may supply D (5 bases each). The CDR3 covers 15 residues. V was clipped by 2 bases and J by 2 bases, with 13 bases between them. The germline V gene encodes CDR1 MNHNS and CDR2 SASEGT. CDR3 nucleotides: TGTGCCAGCAGTGAACGGGTTGGGGGTCCCTACGAGCAGTACTTC. Protein product: CASSERVGGPYEQYF.

The table lists this clonotype with a few counts. The chain joins TRBV29-1 to TRBJ2-5; possibly TRBD1 for D (6 bases). Trimming stripped 4 bases from V and 0 bases from J, with 9 bases between. Germline values: CDR1 SQVTM, CDR2 ANQGSEA. The CDR3 has 13 residues. DNA of the CDR3: TGCAGCGTTGGCCGGGACAACCAAGAGACCCAGTACTTC. Protein product: CSVGRDNQETQYF. Supplemented by reference TRBV29-1 and TRBJ2-5, the full variable domain reads SAVISQKPSRDICQRGTSLTIQCQVDSQVTMMFWYRQQPGQSLTLIATANQGSEATYESGFVIDKFPISRPNLTFSTLTVSNMSPEDSSIYLCSVGRDNQETQYFGPGTRLLVL.

CDR3 amino acids: CSASGAWATIYF. CDR3 coding DNA: TGCAGCGCCTCCGGGGCCTGGGCCACCATATATTTT. The rearrangement joins TRBV29-1 to TRBJ1-3; the D gene is possibly TRBD1 (5 bases). CDR1 is SQVTM and CDR2 is ANQGSEA in the germline V gene. The CDR3 is made up of 12 amino acids. V was pared by 7 bases and J by 9 bases, with 16 bases between.

This clonotype was recorded many times. The CDR3 region has the DNA TGTGCCAGCAGGGGACTGGGGGATGAAAAACTGTTTTTT. It translates to CASRGLGDEKLFF. The chain carries TRBV12-3 or TRBV12-4 and TRBJ1-4, with D possibly matching TRBD1 (5 bases). CDR3 length: 13 residues. V lost 6 bases, J lost 6 bases, and 11 bases lay in between.

There are a few counts of this clonotype. This rearrangement joins TRBV4-3 to TRBJ2-3, with 11 bases that match TRBD2. This CDR3 is built from 17 residues. The ends lost 3 bases at V and 3 bases at J; junction bases unmatched: 8. CDR1 and CDR2 (germline): LGHNA, YSLEER. In DNA, the CDR3 is TGCGCCAGCAGCCATCTTAGCGGGAGGGCTAGAACAGATACGCAGTATTTT. It specifies CASSHLSGRARTDTQYF.